This entry concerns a single TCR beta chain. The specificity of this receptor is unknown. No base quality information exists; no much larger clone differs at one position. The immunoSEQ Assay, a bias-controlled multiplex PCR, was used to amplify TCRbeta CDR3 regions from genomic DNA. The study's own analysis went as follows. Nucleated cell counts per sample were estimated from amplification of reference gene primers within the assay. To quantify the absolute abundance of each unique TCRbeta CDR3 rearrangement, sequence reads were collapsed and filtered. For each sample, productive Simpson clonality was calculated by taking the square root of Simpson's diversity index across productive rearrangements. TCRdb mirrors the immuneACCESS table, restricted to in-frame sequences. Some clones are absent from its copies; in checked studies, under half trace to an unresolved V gene, and the reason for the others is unknown. V and J calls and clone size follow that table, whereas D and trimming were derived from the DNA. The sample includes hundreds of thousands of clones, with just over 85% observed a single time. The ten largest clones take up approximately 1.5% of the sample.

Whole blood was collected in K2EDTA tubes by collaborating institutions according to the institutions' own protocols. For TCRbeta analysis, collaborator samples were shipped as frozen whole blood, as isolated PBMCs, or as DNA extracted from either sample type. These data originate in a study of blood T cell repertoires in COVID-19 (dated by TCRdb to 2020 to 2022). Regarding the study in general: Samples covering the acute and convalescent phases of COVID-19 were provided by collaborators in the United States, Italy and Spain. A de-identified subject ID, COVID-19 status, age in years and sex were almost always included in the sample metadata. Deeply sampled blood TCRbeta repertoires from subjects exposed to, actively infected with, or recovered from COVID-19 were included in the dataset. The material from the prospective study consisted of cDNA or gDNA derived from T cells, B-cell-depleted T cells, or PBMCs. Samples came from the ongoing ImmuneRACE study (first 160 participants) plus 1,254 subjects from 6 global collaborators. Where available, HLA class I and class II types were taken from metadata supplied by the sample provider and were not determined by assay-based typing. The repertoires were made available in a free public database intended to serve as a resource for research on the immune response to SARS-CoV-2. What the research found in general, with its limitations: The amount of clinical and demographic metadata varied by source and participant and was provided uncurated.

This TCR came from a woman aged 30 to 39 with active or convalescent COVID-19. The specimen sequenced was peripheral blood.

CDR3 reads: CASWTGYNQPQHF. Read as DNA, the sequence is TGTGCCAGTTGGACAGGCTACAATCAGCCCCAGCATTTT. The sequence joins TRBV19 to TRBJ1-5; 7 bases in the middle match TRBD1. From the cysteine through the phenylalanine, the CDR3 covers 13 amino acids. Only CDR3 DNA remains: 39 bases, in frame from the first base. Taken from the germline V gene (reference sequence), the CDR1 and CDR2 loops are LNHDA and SQIVND. Trimming leaves V shorter by 8 bases and J shorter by 3 bases, with the junction holding 4 bases beyond the gene matches.